This record concerns one TCR beta chain sequence. This record comes from a study of cytomegalovirus exposure and HLA in healthy donors. The primer mix had 60 Vbeta and 13 Jbeta primers. Generated by immunoSEQ multiplex PCR, the TCRdb table keeps only in-frame clones and is missing some. The sample has 75,000 to 90,000 clones; roughly 64% are singletons. The CDR3 runs 14 residues. With 5 bases removed from V and 3 bases from J, the gap between germline ends came to 13 bases. CDR1 and CDR2 from the germline V gene are SGHDN and FVKESK. Sequencing input: PBMCs. The sequence was obtained from a woman aged 40 to 55 in good health and CMV-seropositive. J is TRBJ1-2 and V is TRBV14; D gene ambiguous. The CDR3 sequence: CASSSRAGHYGYTF. CDR3 DNA: TGTGCCAGCAGCTCGAGGGCCGGGCACTATGGCTACACCTTC.